Below, 24 T cell receptor beta chains from the same sample are listed, as sequenced in a study of T-cell reconstitution after alpha-beta-depleted transplantation in children (dated by TCRdb to the mid-2010s). Library generation was performed with PCR. The sequencing machine was an Illumina HiSeq 2500. Molecular barcoding was employed in the preparation of TCR libraries, with unique molecular identifiers being used to normalize TCRbeta repertoire quantification. TCRdb cleaned the public reads at Q25 with fastp, built clones with MiXCR and kept in-frame beta chains. CDR3 protein duplicates are merged, each entry listing the most common genes and DNA. The table for this sample lists about 610,000 distinct CDR3 sequences; over 9.5% of them were counted only once. The ten largest clones represent around 4% of the sample. Sequences were derived from PBMCs from the stem cell graft donor, sampled from the stem cell graft. These receptor sequences come from a human donor who donated a stem cell graft to a child with acute myeloid leukemia.

The CDR3 nucleotides read TGTGCCTGGAGTCGGGCGGACACAGATACGCAGTATTTT. It is translated as CAWSRADTDTQYF. The chain has TRBV30 and TRBJ2-3; D unresolved. This CDR3 is 13 amino acids long. The germline CDR1 and CDR2 sequences are GTSNPN and SVGIG (reference sequence). V was shortened by 2 bases and J by 2 bases, with 8 bases between the two germline ends.

The chain has TRBV27 and TRBJ1-5; TRBD1 aligns across 12 bases. V lost 5 bases to trimming and J lost 6 bases; unmatched junction nucleotides: 14. This CDR3 region has 18 residues. Looked up from germline, CDR1 is MNHEY and CDR2 is SMNVEV (reference sequence). CDR3 in DNA: TGTGCCAGCAGTACCGGGACAGGGGGCGTTTGGACCGGTCAGCCCCAGCATTTT. Translation: CASSTGTGGVWTGQPQHF.

Only a few counts were recorded for this clonotype. The chain employs TRBV29-1 and TRBJ1-3; D is undetermined. This CDR3 has 14 amino acids. Trimming left V 0 bases short and J 2 bases short, with 8 bases between. CDR1 is SQVTM and CDR2 is ANQGSEA in the germline V gene. The CDR3 protein is CSVEDLDPGNTIYF. Written as DNA, the CDR3 is TGCAGCGTTGAAGATCTTGACCCTGGAAACACCATATATTTT. The full variable domain, its missing parts supplied by reference TRBV29-1 and TRBJ1-3, is SAVISQKPSRDICQRGTSLTIQCQVDSQVTMMFWYRQQPGQSLTLIATANQGSEATYESGFVIDKFPISRPNLTFSTLTVSNMSPEDSSIYLCSVEDLDPGNTIYFGEGSWLTVV.

A few counts support this clonotype. The chain recombines TRBV20-1 with TRBJ2-3; D not certain. The CDR3 is 15 amino acids. Germline CDR1 reads DFQATT; CDR2 reads SNEGSKA (reference sequence). Trimming removed 0 bases at V and 0 bases at J, with 10 bases between. In DNA, the CDR3 is TGCAGTGCTAGAGACCCAAAGAGAAGCACAGATACGCAGTATTTT. The encoded protein is CSARDPKRSTDTQYF.

There are a few counts of this clonotype. The chain is built from TRBV5-1 and TRBJ2-5, with D possibly being TRBD1 (5 bases). This CDR3 region has 17 residues. In germline, CDR1 is SGHRS, CDR2 YFSETQ. V lost 3 bases, J lost 1 base, and 19 bases lay in between. The CDR3 sequence is CASSSTGGPSSQETQYF. Here the CDR3 DNA reads TGCGCCAGCAGCTCTACAGGTGGGCCCTCCTCCCAAGAGACCCAGTACTTC.

A word on this clonotype: Germline and junction disagree at one end, which may indicate a read error. This chain joins TRBV7-9 and TRBJ2-3, with 8 bases matching TRBD2. CDR1 SEHNR and CDR2 FQNEAQ come from the germline V gene (reference sequence). The CDR3 sequence is 15 residues long. The CDR3 DNA sequence: TGTGCCAGCAGCCTAGCGGGTACTGACACAGATACGCAGTATTTT. This gives the protein CASSLAGTDTDTQYF.

This chain links TRBV6-5 with TRBJ1-2; TRBD1 aligns across 9 bases. V lost 6 bases to trimming and J lost 3 bases; unmatched junction nucleotides: 5. Germline values: CDR1 MNHEY, CDR2 SVGAGI. CDR3 length equals 14 residues. The CDR3 coding sequence is TGTGCCAGCAGCTACCGGGACAGGGACTATGGCTACACCTTC. It translates to CASSYRDRDYGYTF.

CDR3 bases: TGTGCCAGCAGCCAAGATGGACGGGTCGCCGCTTTCTTT. It translates to CASSQDGRVAAFF. This chain uses TRBV14 with TRBJ1-1; D ambiguous. This CDR3 is built from 13 residues. Deletions cut 0 bases from V and 11 bases from J, with 13 bases between. Germline V gene data show CDR1 as SGHDN and CDR2 as FVKESK.

This clonotype was recorded a few times. The chain links TRBV7-9 to TRBJ1-2; TRBD1 matches 8 bases. This CDR3 comprises 14 residues. The trim removed 5 bases at V and 4 bases at J, leaving 6 bases unmatched. Germline-derived CDR1 and CDR2 are SEHNR and FQNEAQ (reference sequence). CDR3 loop: CASSTSDRAYGYTF. The CDR3 bases are TGTGCCAGCAGCACCTCGGACAGGGCCTATGGCTACACCTTC. Supplemented by reference TRBV7-9 and TRBJ1-2, the full variable domain reads DTGVSQNPRHKITKRGQNVTFRCDPISEHNRLYWYRQTLGQGPEFLTYFQNEAQLEKSRLLSDRFSAERPKGSFSTLEIQRTEQGDSAMYLCASSTSDRAYGYTFGSGTRLTVV.

This clonotype was detected a few times. This chain joins TRBV15 and TRBJ2-7; D may be TRBD1 (6 bases). This CDR3 is built from 16 residues. The germline CDR1 and CDR2 sequences are LNHNV and YYDKDF (reference sequence). Trimming left V 0 bases short and J 6 bases short, with 18 bases between. CDR3 bases: TGTGCCACCAGCAGAGATCCTGGGGGCGCGAATTTCGAGCAGTACTTC. It is translated as CATSRDPGGANFEQYF.

The gene calls are TRBV20-1 and TRBJ1-5, with TRBD1 as a possible D gene (5 bases). V was clipped by 3 bases and J by 7 bases, with 16 bases between them. Germline values: CDR1 DFQATT, CDR2 SNEGSKA (reference sequence). The CDR3 contains 14 residues. The CDR3 reads CSASNPSGGQPQHF. In DNA, the CDR3 is TGCAGTGCTAGTAACCCTTCGGGGGGGCAGCCCCAGCATTTT.

The rearrangement uses TRBV6-2 or TRBV6-3 and TRBJ2-1; D is possibly TRBD2 (6 bases). Germline V gene sequence: CDR1 MNHEY, CDR2 SVGEGT. There are 14 residues in the CDR3. The V end was cut by 11 bases, the J end by 8 bases, with 22 bases between. The CDR3 here is CAAHRTGVDYEQFF. The CDR3 bases are TGTGCCGCCCATCGTACGGGAGTTGACTATGAGCAGTTCTTC.

This clonotype came up many times. The chain employs TRBV14 and TRBJ2-5; no definite D call. Trimming stripped 2 bases from V and 5 bases from J, with 6 bases between. The CDR3 is 12 residues long. The germline gives CDR1 SGHDN, CDR2 FVKESK. The DNA for the CDR3 is TGTGCCAGCAGCCAATTAAGCGAGACCCAGTACTTC. Amino acids: CASSQLSETQYF.

This clonotype was counted between two and nine times. The chain couples TRBV5-1 to TRBJ1-2; D call uncertain. V was clipped by 0 bases and J by 6 bases, with 9 bases between them. The germline CDR1 and CDR2 sequences are SGHRS and YFSETQ. The CDR3 is 13 residues long. The CDR3 region has the DNA TGCGCCAGCAGCTTGGGCGGGGTAGATGGCTACACCTTC. This encodes CASSLGGVDGYTF.

The CDR3 region is CASRVDQGLASQYF. The CDR3 DNA reads as TGTGCCAGCAGGGTTGATCAGGGACTAGCGTCGCAGTACTTC. The V gene is TRBV28, the J gene TRBJ2-7, with TRBD2 matching over 10 bases. This CDR3 has 14 amino acids. The V segment lost 6 bases and the J segment 9 bases; nucleotides outside the gene matches: 11. CDR1 MDHEN and CDR2 SYDVKM come from the germline V gene.

This rearrangement joins TRBV7-8 to TRBJ2-6; weak D call: TRBD2 (5 bases). Trimming left V 5 bases short and J 0 bases short, with 8 bases between. CDR1 and CDR2 (germline): SGHVS, FQNEAQ. The CDR3 has 15 amino acids. The CDR3 sequence: CASSRLNSGANVLTF. For the CDR3, the DNA is TGTGCCAGCAGCCGACTAAACTCTGGGGCCAACGTCCTGACTTTC.

The chain uses TRBV7-2 and TRBJ2-7; a possible D gene is TRBD2 (6 bases). The CDR3 is 17 residues long. Per germline, CDR1 SGHTA and CDR2 FQGNSA. V was pared by 0 bases and J by 2 bases, with 17 bases between. DNA of the CDR3: TGTGCCAGCAGCTTAGCGCCCTCGGCGGGATACACCTACGAGCAGTACTTC. Translation gives CASSLAPSAGYTYEQYF.

The rearrangement uses TRBV20-1 and TRBJ1-4; TRBD1 agrees at 12 bases. V shed 7 bases and J 7 bases; nucleotides not matched to a gene: 10. CDR3 size: 15 residues. Germline assignment: CDR1 DFQATT and CDR2 SNEGSKA (reference sequence). The CDR3 region is CSGVSGTGGIEKLFF. The CDR3 DNA sequence: TGCAGTGGGGTCTCCGGGACAGGGGGCATTGAAAAACTGTTTTTT.

This clonotype was counted many times. The genes are TRBV20-1 and TRBJ2-1; the match to TRBD2 covers 7 bases. This CDR3 has 15 amino acids. Unmatched junction bases numbered 7, after V lost 3 bases and J lost 2 bases. Germline V gene lookup returns CDR1 DFQATT and CDR2 SNEGSKA (reference sequence). Written as DNA, the CDR3 is TGCAGTGCTAGCGGGAGGTTCCATACCTACAATGAGCAGTTCTTC. It translates to CSASGRFHTYNEQFF.

Only a few counts were recorded for this clonotype. V is TRBV12-3 or TRBV12-4 and J is TRBJ2-5; D is uncertain. Trimming pared 8 bases from V and 2 bases from J, leaving 12 bases between. The CDR3 sequence is 13 residues long. The CDR3 nucleotides are TGTGCCAGCGCAGCCCGACCTCAAGAGACCCAGTACTTC. Encoded protein: CASAARPQETQYF.

This clonotype was found a few times. CDR3 residues: CASNGQGPGELFF. The CDR3 DNA follows: TGCGCCAGCAACGGACAGGGCCCCGGGGAGCTGTTTTTT. This chain uses TRBV5-1 with TRBJ2-2; 8 nucleotides align to TRBD1. This CDR3 spans 13 amino acids. The germline CDR1 and CDR2 sequences are SGHRS and YFSETQ. After removal of 6 bases from V and 6 bases from J, the junction contained 4 bases not matched to a gene.

There are a few counts of this clonotype. The rearrangement links TRBV20-1 to TRBJ2-3; possibly TRBD2 for D (7 bases). Between the trimmed V and J ends, which lost 2 bases and 5 bases, there was a span of 11 bases. Germline values: CDR1 DFQATT, CDR2 SNEGSKA (reference sequence). The CDR3 has 13 residues. CDR3 in amino acids: CSARLGGGDTQYF. The CDR3 coding sequence is TGCAGTGCTAGACTGGGAGGGGGAGATACGCAGTATTTT.

The gene calls are TRBV7-2 and TRBJ2-7; the match to TRBD2 covers 9 bases. Germline CDR1 SGHTA, CDR2 FQGNSA. The CDR3 is 15 residues long. V lost 3 bases, J lost 1 base, and 4 bases stayed unmatched. The DNA for the CDR3 is TGTGCCAGCAGCTTTAATAGCGGGGGATCCTACGAGCAGTACTTC. This gives the protein CASSFNSGGSYEQYF.

The rearrangement links TRBV9 to TRBJ2-7; D is uncertain. The CDR3 totals 15 residues. Germline-derived CDR1 and CDR2 are SGDLS and YYNGEE. Trimming cost V 0 bases and J 4 bases, with 14 bases left between them. CDR3 DNA sequence: TGTGCCAGCAGCGTAGGCAGCGTCGGCCCGTACGAGCAGTACTTC. It codes for CASSVGSVGPYEQYF.